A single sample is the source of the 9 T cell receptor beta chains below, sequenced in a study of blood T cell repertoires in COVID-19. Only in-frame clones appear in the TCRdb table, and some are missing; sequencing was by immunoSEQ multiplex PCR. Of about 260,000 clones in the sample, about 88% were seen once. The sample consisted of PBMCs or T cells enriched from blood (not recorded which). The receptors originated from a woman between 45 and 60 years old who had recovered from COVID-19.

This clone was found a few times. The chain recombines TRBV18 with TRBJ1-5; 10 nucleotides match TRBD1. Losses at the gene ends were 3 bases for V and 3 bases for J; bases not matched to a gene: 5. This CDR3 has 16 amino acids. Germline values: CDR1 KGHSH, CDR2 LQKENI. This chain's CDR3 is CASSPNDRGPNQPQHF. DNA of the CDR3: TGTGCCAGCTCACCTAATGACAGGGGGCCCAATCAGCCCCAGCATTTT.

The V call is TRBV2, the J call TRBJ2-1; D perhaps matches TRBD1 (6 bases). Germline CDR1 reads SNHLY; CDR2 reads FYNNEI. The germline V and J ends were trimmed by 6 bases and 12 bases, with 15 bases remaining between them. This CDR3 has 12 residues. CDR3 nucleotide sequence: TGTGCCAGCAGAGATACAGGGTATGGGCAGTTCTTC. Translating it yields CASRDTGYGQFF.

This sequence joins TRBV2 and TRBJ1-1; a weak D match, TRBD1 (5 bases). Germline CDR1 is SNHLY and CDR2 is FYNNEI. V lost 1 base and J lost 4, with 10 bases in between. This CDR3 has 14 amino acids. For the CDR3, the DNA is TGTGCCAGCAGTGAAGGGAGGGGCCGCACTGAAGCTTTCTTT. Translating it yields CASSEGRGRTEAFF.

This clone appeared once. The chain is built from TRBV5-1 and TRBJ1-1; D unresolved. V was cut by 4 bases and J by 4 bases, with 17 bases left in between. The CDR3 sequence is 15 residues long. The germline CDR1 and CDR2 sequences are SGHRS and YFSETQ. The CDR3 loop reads CASSPHGGMGTEAFF. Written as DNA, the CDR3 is TGCGCCAGCAGCCCCCATGGAGGGATGGGCACTGAAGCTTTCTTT.

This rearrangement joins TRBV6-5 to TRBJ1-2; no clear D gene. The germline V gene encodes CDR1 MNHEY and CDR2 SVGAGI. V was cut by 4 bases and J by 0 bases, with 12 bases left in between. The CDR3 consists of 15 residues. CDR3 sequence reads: CASSLHRESNYGYTF. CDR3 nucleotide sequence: TGTGCCAGCAGTTTACACCGGGAATCTAACTATGGCTACACCTTC.

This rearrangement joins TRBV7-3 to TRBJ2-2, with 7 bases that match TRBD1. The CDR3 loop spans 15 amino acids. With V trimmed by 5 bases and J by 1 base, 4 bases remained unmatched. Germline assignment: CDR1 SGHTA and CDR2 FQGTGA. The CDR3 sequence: CASSPGTENTGELFF. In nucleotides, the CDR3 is TGTGCCAGCAGCCCAGGGACAGAGAACACCGGGGAGCTGTTTTTT.

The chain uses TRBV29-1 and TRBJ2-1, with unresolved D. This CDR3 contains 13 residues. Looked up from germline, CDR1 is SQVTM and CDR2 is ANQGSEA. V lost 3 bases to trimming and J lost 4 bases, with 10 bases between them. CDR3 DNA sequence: TGCAGCGTTGACTCGGTACAGTACAATGAGCAGTTCTTC. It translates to CSVDSVQYNEQFF.

Here the CDR3 reads CASRTGGGNEQFF. CDR3 DNA: TGTGCCAGCAGAACAGGGGGCGGAAATGAGCAGTTCTTC. The rearrangement joins TRBV7-2 to TRBJ2-1, with 9 bases aligning to TRBD1. This CDR3 comprises 13 residues. V gave up 6 bases and J gave up 7 bases; unmatched junction bases: 4. Germline lookup yields CDR1 SGHTA and CDR2 FQGNSA.

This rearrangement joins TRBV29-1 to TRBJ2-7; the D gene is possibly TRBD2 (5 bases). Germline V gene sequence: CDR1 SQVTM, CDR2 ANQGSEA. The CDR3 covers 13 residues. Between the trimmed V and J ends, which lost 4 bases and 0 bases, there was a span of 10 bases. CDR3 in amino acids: CSVASWSSYEQYF. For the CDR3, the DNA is TGCAGCGTTGCTAGCTGGAGCTCCTACGAGCAGTACTTC.